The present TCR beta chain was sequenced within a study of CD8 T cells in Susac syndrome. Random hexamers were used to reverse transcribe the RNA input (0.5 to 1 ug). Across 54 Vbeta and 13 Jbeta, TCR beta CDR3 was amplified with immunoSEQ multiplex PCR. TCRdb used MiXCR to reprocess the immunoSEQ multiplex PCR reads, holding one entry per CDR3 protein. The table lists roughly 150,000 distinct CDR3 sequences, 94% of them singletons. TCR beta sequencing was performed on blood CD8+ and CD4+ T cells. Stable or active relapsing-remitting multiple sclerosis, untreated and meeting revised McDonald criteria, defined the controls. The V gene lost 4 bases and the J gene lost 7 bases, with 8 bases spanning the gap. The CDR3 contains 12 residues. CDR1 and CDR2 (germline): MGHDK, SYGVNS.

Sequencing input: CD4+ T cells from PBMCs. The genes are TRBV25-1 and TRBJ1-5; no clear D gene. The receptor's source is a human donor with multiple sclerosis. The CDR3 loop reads CASSGLNQPQHF. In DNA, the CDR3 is TGTGCCAGCAGTGGACTAAACCAGCCCCAGCATTTT.